The clone carrying this TCR beta chain was counted at least ten times. The data derive from a study of blood T cell repertoires in COVID-19. Study-level background: There were acute and convalescent COVID-19 samples, and they came from the United States, Italy and Spain. From T cells, B-cell-depleted T cells, or PBMCs came the material, which was cDNA or gDNA.

As processed by the authors: Amplified reference gene primers provided the basis for estimating nucleated cell counts. Some clones are missing from TCRdb's copy, which holds only in-frame ones; the method was immunoSEQ multiplex PCR. V and J calls and clone size are those listed in that table; D and trimming were worked out from the DNA. Of roughly 100,000 clones in the sample, approximately 89% were seen once. The ends were cut back, 7 bases at V and 0 bases at J, with 19 bases in the middle. Germline CDR1 is MDHEN and CDR2 is SYDVKM. This CDR3 spans 16 amino acids. The rearrangement uses TRBV28 and TRBJ2-7, with D perhaps matching TRBD2 (5 bases). The sequencing sample was made of peripheral blood. The sequence came from a human donor in a cohort sampled during active COVID-19. The CDR3 DNA reads as TGTGCCAGCAACCTGGAGACGGCGAGCGGCTCCTACGAGCAGTACTTC. Translated, it gives CASNLETASGSYEQYF.